Below, one TCR beta chain is given with its context. What it binds is not known. This record comes from a study of identical twins. Study-wide results and limits: Sequences that were beta out-of-frame showed weaker excess twin sharing. Cross-sectional statistical analysis was relied on for the conclusions, without the same donors being followed. Low generation probability was overrepresented in out-of-frame alpha sequences shared by twins.

Template switching added a universal primer binding site, and final cDNA carried unique molecular identifiers. From the 5' RACE reads, TCRdb called clonotypes with MiXCR, one entry per CDR3 protein. The sample shows fewer than 250,000 distinct CDR3 sequences, about a tenth of them seen only once. This TCR derives from a woman aged 18-29 years in good health. The source material was memory (CD45RO+) T cells sorted from blood.

As DNA, the CDR3 is TGTGCCAGCAGCCCTGGACTAGCCTACGATACGCAGTATTTT. Its translation is CASSPGLAYDTQYF. V usage is TRBV7-3 and J usage is TRBJ2-3; 8 positions match TRBD2. With V trimmed by 5 bases and J by 6 bases, 7 bases remained unmatched. In germline, CDR1 is SGHTA, CDR2 FQGTGA. This CDR3 is built from 14 residues.